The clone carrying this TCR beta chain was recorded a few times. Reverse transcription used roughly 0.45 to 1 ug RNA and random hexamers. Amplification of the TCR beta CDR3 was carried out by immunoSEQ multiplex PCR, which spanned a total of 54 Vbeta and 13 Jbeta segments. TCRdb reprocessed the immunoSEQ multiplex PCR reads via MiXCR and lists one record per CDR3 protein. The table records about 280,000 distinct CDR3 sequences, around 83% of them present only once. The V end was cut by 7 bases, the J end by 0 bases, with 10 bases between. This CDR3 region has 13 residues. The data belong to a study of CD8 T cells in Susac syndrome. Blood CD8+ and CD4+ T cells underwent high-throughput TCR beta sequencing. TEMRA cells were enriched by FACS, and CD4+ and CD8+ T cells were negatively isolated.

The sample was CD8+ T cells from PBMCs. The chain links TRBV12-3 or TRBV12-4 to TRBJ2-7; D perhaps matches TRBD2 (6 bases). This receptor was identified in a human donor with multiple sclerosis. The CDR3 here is CASMGGDSYEQYF. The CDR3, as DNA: TGTGCCAGCATGGGCGGGGACTCCTACGAGCAGTACTTC.